These 28 T cell receptor beta chains were all obtained from the same sample, sequenced in a study of OX40 agonist ivuxolimab in advanced cancers. The table came from immunoSEQ multiplex PCR; TCRdb's copy has only in-frame clones and leaves some out. The table records 30,000 to 40,000 clones, more than 80% of them present only once. Sequencing was performed on CD4+ or CD8+ T cells sorted from blood, taken in a trial of the OX40 agonist ivuxolimab. These TCRs come from an adult with an advanced solid tumor such as melanoma, head and neck, liver or kidney cancer.

The chain joins TRBV4-2 to TRBJ2-7; D is possibly TRBD1 (6 bases). The length of the CDR3 is 17 residues. Germline V gene data show CDR1 as LGHNA and CDR2 as YNFKEQ. V gave up 4 bases and J gave up 4 bases, with 23 bases separating them. The CDR3 here is CASSPYLAQTGSYEQYF. The DNA for the CDR3 is TGTGCCAGCAGCCCTTACCTAGCCCAGACAGGTTCTTACGAGCAGTACTTC.

The V and J genes are TRBV11-1 and TRBJ2-6; unclear D gene. CDR3 length: 16 amino acids. The germline gives CDR1 SGHAT, CDR2 FQDESV (reference sequence). The V end was cut by 5 bases, the J end by 4 bases, with 15 bases between. The CDR3 DNA reads as TGTGCCAGCAGCCCCTCTGGCCGTGCGGGGGCCAACGTCCTGACTTTC. This translates into CASSPSGRAGANVLTF.

This clone has a handful of counts. The chain carries TRBV19 and TRBJ2-6, with D perhaps matching TRBD1 (6 bases). The V and J ends lost 3 bases and 4 bases respectively, with 10 bases between them. This CDR3 contains 15 residues. From germline, CDR1 is LNHDA and CDR2 SQIVND (reference sequence). For the CDR3, the DNA is TGTGCCAGTAGTATTGGGGGCTCCGGGGCCAACGTCCTGACTTTC. Translated, it gives CASSIGGSGANVLTF.

The V and J genes are TRBV5-1 and TRBJ1-4; no reliable D call. Trimming stripped 3 bases from V and 3 bases from J, with 9 bases between. This CDR3 contains 14 residues. Per germline, CDR1 SGHRS and CDR2 YFSETQ. This CDR3 reads CASSSGGSNEKLFF. CDR3 bases: TGCGCCAGCAGCTCTGGCGGATCTAATGAAAAACTGTTTTTT. Full variable domain (rest looked up from reference TRBV5-1 and TRBJ1-4): KAGVTQTPRYLIKTRGQQVTLSCSPISGHRSVSWYQQTPGQGLQFLFEYFSETQRNKGNFPGRFSGRQFSNSRSEMNVSTLELGDSALYLCASSSGGSNEKLFFGSGTQLSVL.

V is TRBV9 and J is TRBJ2-1; TRBD2 agrees at 12 bases. The CDR3 runs to 17 residues. The germline V gene encodes CDR1 SGDLS and CDR2 YYNGEE. Trimming removed 4 bases from V and 4 bases from J; junction bases left unmatched: 9. For the CDR3, the DNA is TGTGCCAGCAGCCCACGACTAGCGGGGGACCTTTACAATGAGCAGTTCTTC. As protein: CASSPRLAGDLYNEQFF.

The chain has TRBV5-6 and TRBJ2-5; the D is unclear. Germline lookup yields CDR1 SGHDT and CDR2 YYEEEE. Trimming took 1 base from V and 0 from J, leaving 10 bases between them. This CDR3 has 15 amino acids. CDR3 bases: TGTGCCAGCAGCTTGTTTATTGATTACCAAGAGACCCAGTACTTC. Translating gives CASSLFIDYQETQYF.

The V and J genes are TRBV2 and TRBJ2-2, with no clear D. The V gene lost 8 bases and the J gene lost 7 bases, with 11 bases spanning the gap. The germline gives CDR1 SNHLY, CDR2 FYNNEI. The CDR3 spans 12 residues. Written as DNA, the CDR3 is TGTGCCAGCGGGCGGAGAGACGGGGAGCTGTTTTTT. Translated: CASGRRDGELFF. The whole variable domain, filled in from reference TRBV2 and TRBJ2-2, reads EPEVTQTPSHQVTQMGQEVILRCVPISNHLYFYWYRQILGQKVEFLVSFYNNEISEKSEIFDDQFSVERPDGSNFTLKIRSTKLEDSAMYFCASGRRDGELFFGEGSRLTVL.

The chain joins TRBV27 to TRBJ1-5; D is ambiguous. The CDR3 totals 13 residues. Germline assignment: CDR1 MNHEY and CDR2 SMNVEV (reference sequence). Trimming cost V 7 bases and J 5 bases, with 12 bases left between them. The CDR3 here is CASTPAQDQPQHF. The CDR3 DNA reads as TGTGCCAGCACCCCCGCCCAAGATCAGCCCCAGCATTTT.

The gene calls are TRBV27 and TRBJ2-5, with D tentatively TRBD2 (6 bases). The J call may be incorrect, as the DNA end agrees better with TRBJ2-7. Germline V lookup: CDR1 MNHEY, CDR2 SMNVEV (reference sequence). This CDR3 is built from 13 residues. The CDR3 bases are TGTGCCAGCAGTTTTCAGGGAGGATACGAGCAGTACTTC. Amino acid sequence: CASSFQGGYEQYF.

The chain is built from TRBV5-6 and TRBJ1-1; possibly TRBD1 for D (5 bases). The germline V and J ends were trimmed by 2 bases and 0 bases, with 11 bases remaining between them. Germline V lookup: CDR1 SGHDT, CDR2 YYEEEE. This CDR3 is built from 15 residues. The CDR3 sequence: CASSLNRRVNTEAFF. Here the CDR3 DNA reads TGTGCCAGCAGCTTAAACAGGCGGGTGAACACTGAAGCTTTCTTT.

This clone was detected once. The chain couples TRBV7-9 to TRBJ2-3; D unclear. The germline CDR1 and CDR2 sequences are SEHNR and FQNEAQ (reference sequence). CDR3 length equals 14 residues. Trimming stripped 4 bases from V and 2 bases from J, with 10 bases between. The CDR3 spells CASSYALDTDTQYF. CDR3 nucleotide sequence: TGTGCCAGCAGCTATGCATTGGACACAGATACGCAGTATTTT.

The genes are TRBV7-9 and TRBJ1-3, with 7 bases identical to TRBD1. CDR1 is SEHNR and CDR2 is FQNEAQ in the germline V gene (reference sequence). The CDR3 is 14 residues long. The V gene end was trimmed by 8 bases and the J gene end by 0 bases; junction bases not matched to a gene: 4. For the CDR3, the DNA is TGTGCCAGCGGGGGACAGTACTCTGGAAACACCATATATTTT. It yields the protein CASGGQYSGNTIYF.

The CDR3 is CASSLGDRKPDTQYF. The CDR3 DNA is TGCGCCAGCAGCTTGGGGGACAGAAAACCAGATACGCAGTATTTT. The chain carries TRBV5-1 and TRBJ2-3, with 7 bases identical to TRBD1. Trimming at V came to 0 bases and at J to 4 bases, leaving 5 bases not matched to a gene. The CDR3 extends over 15 amino acids. Per germline, CDR1 SGHRS and CDR2 YFSETQ.

The V and J genes are TRBV2 and TRBJ2-4, with D possibly TRBD2 on 7 matching bases. V was cut by 3 bases and J by 4 bases, with 13 bases left in between. Germline V gene lookup returns CDR1 SNHLY and CDR2 FYNNEI. The CDR3 loop spans 15 amino acids. This CDR3 reads CASSEGGGGKNIQYF. CDR3 DNA sequence: TGTGCCAGCAGTGAGGGAGGGGGAGGTAAAAACATTCAGTACTTC.

The genes are TRBV2 and TRBJ1-3, with D perhaps matching TRBD1 (6 bases). V lost 6 bases and J 2 bases, leaving 14 bases between the germline ends. Germline CDR1 is SNHLY and CDR2 is FYNNEI. The CDR3 consists of 15 residues. The CDR3 region has the DNA TGTGCCAGCAGCCGGGGGCAGGGGCCTGGAAACACCATATATTTT. Its translation: CASSRGQGPGNTIYF.

This chain joins TRBV5-1 and TRBJ2-7; D is perhaps TRBD1 or TRBD2 (5 bases each). The CDR3 extends over 17 amino acids. Per the germline V gene, CDR1 is SGHRS and CDR2 is YFSETQ. Trimming left V 1 base short and J 1 base short, with 18 bases between. The CDR3 protein is CASSLRGRVTTSYEQYF. The CDR3 DNA reads TGCGCCAGCAGCTTGAGGGGTCGGGTGACTACTTCCTACGAGCAGTACTTC.

The chain uses TRBV7-3 and TRBJ2-6, with D maybe TRBD1 (7 bases). The CDR3 spans 19 residues. Germline values: CDR1 SGHTA, CDR2 FQGTGA. V gave up 0 bases and J gave up 3 bases, with 18 bases separating them. In nucleotides, the CDR3 is TGTGCCAGCAGCTTAACGTCGGCGCGACAGGGACTTGGGGCCAACGTCCTGACTTTC. Amino acid sequence: CASSLTSARQGLGANVLTF.

The V and J genes are TRBV5-1 and TRBJ1-2, with D uncertain. The V gene's germline CDR1 is SGHRS and CDR2 YFSETQ. This CDR3 spans 13 amino acids. Trimming pared 5 bases from V and 3 bases from J, leaving 11 bases between. The DNA of the CDR3 is TGCGCCAGCAGTCCTGGGAGGGACTATGGCTACACCTTC. Translated: CASSPGRDYGYTF.

This sequence joins TRBV29-1 and TRBJ2-3; D gene ambiguous. This CDR3 is built from 11 residues. The germline V and J ends were trimmed by 4 bases and 7 bases, with 9 bases remaining between them. CDR1 is SQVTM and CDR2 is ANQGSEA in the germline V gene. CDR3 sequence reads: CSVAARHTQYF. CDR3 DNA: TGCAGCGTTGCGGCTCGACATACGCAGTATTTT.

The gene calls are TRBV18 and TRBJ2-7; the D is unclear. Germline CDR1 is KGHSH and CDR2 is LQKENI. This CDR3 is built from 12 residues. V was pared by 0 bases and J by 5 bases, with 5 bases between. In DNA form, the CDR3 reads TGTGCCAGCTCACCACCGTGGGACGAGCAGTACTTC. This encodes CASSPPWDEQYF.

The J gene is TRBJ1-6, the V gene TRBV6-1; 10 bases fit TRBD1. The CDR3 is made up of 15 amino acids. The germline CDR1 and CDR2 sequences are MNHNS and SASEGT. Trimming cost V 6 bases and J 7 bases; bases outside gene matches: 6. CDR3 sequence (DNA): TGTGCCAGCAGGCCCGGGACAGGGGACAATTCACCCCTCCACTTT. It codes for CASRPGTGDNSPLHF.

The genes are TRBV4-1 and TRBJ2-1; D unresolved. The CDR3 covers 14 residues. The V end lost 6 bases, the J end lost 0 bases, and 9 bases lay between the germline ends. Germline V gene lookup returns CDR1 MGHRA and CDR2 YSYEKL. The DNA of the CDR3 is TGCGCCAGCAGTCCCTATTTCTCCTACAATGAGCAGTTCTTC. This encodes CASSPYFSYNEQFF.

The chain joins TRBV5-1 to TRBJ2-3; D is unclear. Germline CDR1 SGHRS, CDR2 YFSETQ. Trimming shortened V by 2 bases and J by 0 bases, and 13 bases separated the two germline ends. This CDR3 region has 16 residues. The DNA for the CDR3 is TGCGCCAGCAGCTTCAAAATCCTGACAAGCACAGATACGCAGTATTTT. Protein: CASSFKILTSTDTQYF.

This chain uses TRBV6-6 with TRBJ2-1; the match to TRBD2 covers 9 bases. The CDR3 has 15 amino acids. The V and J ends lost 8 bases and 5 bases, in that order; junction bases with no gene match: 10. Germline V lookup: CDR1 MNHNY, CDR2 SVGAGI (reference sequence). DNA for the CDR3: TGTGCCAGCGGTCCGGGACTAGCTCAGAACAATGAGCAGTTCTTC. It yields the protein CASGPGLAQNNEQFF.

This chain joins TRBV5-1 and TRBJ1-5, with 9 bases that match TRBD1. Germline V gives CDR1 SGHRS, CDR2 YFSETQ. V trimming: 4 bases; J trimming: 0 bases; junction bases outside the gene matches: 5. The CDR3 covers 16 residues. The CDR3 sequence: CASSPGTGISNQPQHF. CDR3 nucleotide sequence: TGCGCCAGCAGCCCCGGGACAGGGATTAGCAATCAGCCCCAGCATTTT.

The rearrangement joins TRBV7-2 to TRBJ2-1, with 9 bases fitting TRBD2. This CDR3 spans 15 amino acids. V lost 5 bases and J lost 3; bases outside the gene matches: 5. Germline CDR1 is SGHTA and CDR2 is FQGNSA. Written as DNA, the CDR3 is TGTGCCAGCAGCAAAGAAGCGGGAGGCTACAATGAGCAGTTCTTC. Translation gives CASSKEAGGYNEQFF.

The chain has TRBV7-9 and TRBJ1-1; D unresolved. The germline V and J ends were trimmed by 5 bases and 0 bases, with 22 bases remaining between them. Germline assignment: CDR1 SEHNR and CDR2 FQNEAQ (reference sequence). This CDR3 is 18 amino acids long. The CDR3 here is CASSGERRGLRLNTEAFF. The CDR3 DNA follows: TGTGCCAGCAGCGGAGAGAGGAGAGGGCTACGCTTGAACACTGAAGCTTTCTTT.

This chain uses TRBV9 with TRBJ2-7, with D possibly TRBD1 on 6 matching bases. This CDR3 spans 14 amino acids. Germline-derived CDR1 and CDR2 are SGDLS and YYNGEE. Trimming cost V 4 bases and J 3 bases, with 14 bases left between them. The CDR3 nucleotides are TGTGCCAGCAGCCCAAGGGACACCCTCTACGAGCAGTACTTC. It is translated as CASSPRDTLYEQYF.